This record looks at one T cell receptor beta chain sequence and its context. The CDR3 extends over 12 amino acids. V dropped 4 bases and J dropped 8; count of bases not matched to a gene: 7. Germline V gene data show CDR1 as SQVTM and CDR2 as ANQGSEA. The data stem from a study of blood T cell repertoires in COVID-19. TCRdb's table, derived via immunoSEQ multiplex PCR, lists solely in-frame clones and lacks some. Among roughly 92,000 clones listed, approximately 87% were seen once. The TCR comes from a human donor with acute or convalescent COVID-19. The donor label of this sample is uncertain. The specimen sequenced was peripheral blood. The chain has TRBV29-1 and TRBJ1-2, with TRBD1 matching 7 bases. The CDR3 DNA sequence: TGCAGCGTTGGAGACAGGGTGGGGGGCTACACCTTC. This sequence encodes CSVGDRVGGYTF.